Listed below are T cell receptor beta chains from one sample, sequenced in a study of glioma-infiltrating T cells after dendritic cell vaccination. The protocol was immunoSEQ multiplex PCR, while the TCRdb copy is restricted to in-frame clones and leaves out a portion. Of about 99,000 clones listed, around 80% are singletons. This specimen consisted of blood, obtained after dendritic cell vaccination. All receptors derive from a human donor with glioblastoma. Each CDR3 is given with its conserved first and last residue. The D gene is left open where the match is weak. Not all rows give a size; the values are once, few, many and, for expanded clones, a class.

>.|TRBV7-9|16|TRBJ2-1|TRBD2
CASSGMRGSSYNEQFF
TGTGCCAGCAGCGGGATGCGGGGGAGCTCCTACAATGAGCAGTTCTTC
>.|TRBV28|16|TRBJ2-7|TRBD2
CASKVKREAPAYEQYF
TGTGCCAGCAAAGTTAAGCGGGAGGCACCCGCCTACGAGCAGTACTTC
>.|TRBV29-1|14|TRBJ1-3|.
CSVTGGFSGNTIYF
TGCAGCGTCACTGGGGGGTTCTCTGGAAACACCATATATTTT
>.|TRBV5-1|14|TRBJ2-7|TRBD1
CASSLVGGGYEQYF
TGCGCCAGCAGCTTGGTAGGGGGCGGATACGAGCAGTACTTC
>.|TRBV30|15|TRBJ1-3|.
CAWSLQESRGNTIYF
TGTGCCTGGAGTTTGCAGGAAAGTAGGGGAAACACCATATATTTT
>.|TRBV15|15|TRBJ2-1|.
CATSRGEGHVNEQFF
TGTGCCACCAGCAGAGGAGAGGGCCACGTTAATGAGCAGTTCTTC
>once|TRBV11-2|15|TRBJ2-5|TRBD1
CASSPRTGFVETQYF
TGTGCCAGCAGCCCGCGGACAGGGTTTGTGGAGACCCAGTACTTC
>.|TRBV30|14|TRBJ2-2|TRBD1
CAWKRGLDTGELFF
TGTGCCTGGAAGAGGGGGCTTGACACCGGGGAGCTGTTTTTT
>.|TRBV6-5|13|TRBJ1-2|.
CASRGAGGYGYTF
TGTGCCAGCCGCGGAGCCGGGGGCTATGGCTACACCTTC
>.|TRBV7-3|16|TRBJ2-1|TRBD2
CASSSTSGRSYNEQFF
TGTGCCAGCAGCTCAACTAGCGGCCGCTCCTACAATGAGCAGTTCTTC
>.|TRBV5-1|15|TRBJ2-7|TRBD2
CASSLGSGITNEQYF
TGCGCCAGCAGCTTGGGTAGCGGGATTACAAACGAGCAGTACTTC
>.|TRBV2|16|TRBJ2-3|.
CASSEGTISFSDTQYF
TGTGCCAGCAGTGAAGGGACTATTTCTTTCTCAGATACGCAGTATTTT
>few|TRBV5-1|15|TRBJ2-3|TRBD2
CASSLAGGPTDTQYF
TGCGCCAGCAGCTTGGCGGGAGGTCCCACAGATACGCAGTATTTT
>.|TRBV9|16|TRBJ2-3|.
CASSVAGLHITDTQYF
TGTGCCAGCAGCGTAGCGGGACTTCATATCACAGATACGCAGTATTTT
>.|TRBV2|13|TRBJ2-5|.
CASRPSGQETQYF
TGTGCCAGCAGGCCCAGCGGCCAAGAGACCCAGTACTTC
>.|TRBV28|12|TRBJ2-7|.
CASSFRASKQYF
TGTGCCAGCAGTTTTCGAGCGTCTAAGCAGTACTTC
>.|TRBV19|16|TRBJ1-5|TRBD1
CASSIPGQGYDQPQHF
TGTGCCAGTAGTATACCGGGACAGGGGTACGATCAGCCCCAGCATTTT
>.|TRBV7-7|13|TRBJ2-1|TRBD1
CASSLDRGREQFF
TGTGCTAGCAGCCTGGACAGGGGGAGGGAGCAGTTCTTC
>few|TRBV28|12|TRBJ1-1|.
CASSSGVVGAFF
TGTGCCAGCAGTTCAGGGGTTGTAGGAGCTTTCTTT
>.|TRBV7-9|13|TRBJ2-3|.
CASSILVPDTQYF
TGTGCCAGCAGCATCCTAGTCCCAGATACGCAGTATTTT